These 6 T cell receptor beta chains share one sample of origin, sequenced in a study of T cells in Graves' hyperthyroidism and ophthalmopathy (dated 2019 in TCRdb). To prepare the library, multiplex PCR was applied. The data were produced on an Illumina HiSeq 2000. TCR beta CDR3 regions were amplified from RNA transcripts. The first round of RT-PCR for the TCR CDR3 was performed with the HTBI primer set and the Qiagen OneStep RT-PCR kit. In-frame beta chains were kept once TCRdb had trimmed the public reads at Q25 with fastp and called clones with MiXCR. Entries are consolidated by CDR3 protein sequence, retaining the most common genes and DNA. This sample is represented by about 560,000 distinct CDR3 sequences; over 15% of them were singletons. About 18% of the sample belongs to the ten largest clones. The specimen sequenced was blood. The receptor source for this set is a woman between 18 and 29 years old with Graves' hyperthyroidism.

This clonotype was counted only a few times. The CDR3, as DNA: TGCGCCAGCAGCTTGTCAGGGGGCCGACTGAACACTGAAGCTTTCTTT. Translating it yields CASSLSGGRLNTEAFF. V and J are TRBV5-1 and TRBJ1-1; 8 bases align to TRBD1. The length of the CDR3 is 16 residues. V gave up 1 base and J gave up 0 bases; unmatched junction bases: 5. The V gene's germline CDR1 is SGHRS and CDR2 YFSETQ.

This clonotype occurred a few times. The CDR3 here is CASSSTGGFLNSPLHF. Written as DNA, the CDR3 is TGTGCCAGCAGTTCGACAGGGGGCTTCCTTAATTCACCCCTCCACTTT. The V and J genes are TRBV6-2 or TRBV6-3 and TRBJ1-6; 10 bases map to TRBD1. The J segment lost 6 bases and the V segment lost 4 bases, leaving 6 bases of the junction unmatched. The CDR3 loop spans 16 amino acids. Germline CDR1 MNHEY, CDR2 SVGEGT.

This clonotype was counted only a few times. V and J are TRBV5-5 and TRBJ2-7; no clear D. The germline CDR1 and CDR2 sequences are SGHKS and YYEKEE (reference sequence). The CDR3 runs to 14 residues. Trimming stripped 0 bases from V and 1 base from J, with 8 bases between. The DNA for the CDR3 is TGTGCCAGCAGCTTGGAATGGGGTTCCTACGAGCAGTACTTC. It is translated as CASSLEWGSYEQYF.

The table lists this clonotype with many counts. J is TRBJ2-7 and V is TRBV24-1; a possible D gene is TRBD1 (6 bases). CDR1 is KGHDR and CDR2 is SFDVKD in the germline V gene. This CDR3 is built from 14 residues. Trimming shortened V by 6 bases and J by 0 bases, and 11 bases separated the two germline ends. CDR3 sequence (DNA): TGTGCCACCAGTCAGGGGCCGAGCTCCTACGAGCAGTACTTC. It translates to CATSQGPSSYEQYF.

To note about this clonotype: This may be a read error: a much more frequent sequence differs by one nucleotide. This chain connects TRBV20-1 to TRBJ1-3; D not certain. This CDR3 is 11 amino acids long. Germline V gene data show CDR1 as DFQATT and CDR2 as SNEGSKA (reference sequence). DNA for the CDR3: TGCAGTGCTAGAACTGGAGACACCATATATTTT. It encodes CSARTGDTIYF.

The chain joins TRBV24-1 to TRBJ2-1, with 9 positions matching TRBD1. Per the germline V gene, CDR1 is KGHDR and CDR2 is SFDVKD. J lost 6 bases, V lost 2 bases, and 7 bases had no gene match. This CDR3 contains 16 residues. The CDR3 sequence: CATSDSGQGYSNEQFF. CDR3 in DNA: TGTGCCACCAGTGATTCGGGACAGGGATACTCCAATGAGCAGTTCTTC.